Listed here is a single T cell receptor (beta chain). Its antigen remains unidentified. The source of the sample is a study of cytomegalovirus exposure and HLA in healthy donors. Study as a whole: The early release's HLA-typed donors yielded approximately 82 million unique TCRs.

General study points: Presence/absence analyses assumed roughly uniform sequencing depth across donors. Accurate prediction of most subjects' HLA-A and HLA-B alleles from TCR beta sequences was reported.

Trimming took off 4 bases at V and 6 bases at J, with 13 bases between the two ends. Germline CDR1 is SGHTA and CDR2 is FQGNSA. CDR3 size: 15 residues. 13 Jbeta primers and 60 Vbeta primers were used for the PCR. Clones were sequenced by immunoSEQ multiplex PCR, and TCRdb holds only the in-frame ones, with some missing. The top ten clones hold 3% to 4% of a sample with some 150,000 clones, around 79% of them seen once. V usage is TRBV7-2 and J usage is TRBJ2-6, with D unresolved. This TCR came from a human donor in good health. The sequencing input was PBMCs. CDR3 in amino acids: CASSSPPIEANVLTF. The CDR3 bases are TGTGCCAGCAGCTCGCCCCCTATCGAGGCCAACGTCCTGACTTTC.